The subject of this entry is one TCR beta chain. This clonotype has only a few counts. This receptor's antigen is unknown. Base qualities are missing; no much larger clone stands one base away. This entry belongs to a study of post-analysis software for immune sequencing data (dated by TCRdb to 2014 to 2015). About the investigation overall: Recorded disease courses included relapsing-remitting, secondary progressive and progressive-relapsing multiple sclerosis, with some patients lacking subtype annotation. The patient repertoires were compared against 10 to 12 previously published healthy control repertoires obtained from donors aged roughly 6 to 28 years. A subset of samples was prepared in parallel using single-end sample barcoding, then pooled and co-amplified after Illumina adapter ligation. General study outcomes and caveats: The control group was slightly older than the multiple sclerosis patient group. Normalized Chao1 diversity was significantly lower in multiple sclerosis patients than controls, suggesting substantial peripheral T-cell clonal expansion. Direct clustering with F measure revealed strong co-clustering of samples prepared in the same batch, which led to a batch-effect correction.

The method behind the library was PCR. Sequencing was performed on an Illumina HiSeq 2500. To reduce PCR and sequencing biases, unique molecular identifiers were built into the TCR beta cDNA libraries. Every 1 to 10 million input T cells yielded around 500,000 cDNA molecules, meaning each molecule approximated one T cell. Patient libraries were prepared and sequenced with the same protocol used for the earlier healthy control dataset. Within a given batch, samples were prepared together, multiplexed and sequenced on the same HiSeq lane. The authors' pipeline ran thus. MIGEC handled the raw barcoded reads, throwing out single-read molecular identifier groups before consensus assembly and CDR3 extraction. Clonotype tables were post-analysed with VDJtools, and diversity was normalized by down-sampling all datasets to the smallest sample size. To correct batch-related cross-sample contamination, repertoire overlap clustering matched CDR3 amino acid sequences but not nucleotide sequences. Using fastp at Q25 and MiXCR, TCRdb reprocessed the public reads and kept productive beta chains. Identical CDR3 protein sequences are pooled into one entry, listed with their most common genes and DNA. The V and J calls come from TCRdb's annotation, not from the publication. This sample has 650,000 to 900,000 distinct CDR3 sequences in its table, and 46% of those were observed once. Clones ranked in the top ten supply roughly 4.5% of the sample.

To demonstrate the VDJtools post-analysis software, the study profiled TCR beta repertoires from the peripheral blood of approximately twelve young patients with multiple sclerosis. The multiple sclerosis patients were children and adolescents ranging in age from roughly 6 to 15 years. The TCR originated in a girl aged 10 to 17 with multiple sclerosis. The sample consisted of blood.

The sequenced DNA: TGTGCCACCAGCAGAGATTTGGGTAATGAGCAGTTCTTC. This gives the protein CATSRDLGNEQFF. Rearrangement joined TRBV15 to TRBJ2-1; too little of a D gene remains to name it. V was cut back by 0 bases and J by 7 bases, leaving a gap of 7 bases between them. The CDR3, cysteine through phenylalanine, is 13 amino acids long. The sequence is cut down to CDR3 DNA, 39 bases in frame from base 1. The germline V gene (reference sequence) gives CDR1 as LNHNV and CDR2 as YYDKDF.